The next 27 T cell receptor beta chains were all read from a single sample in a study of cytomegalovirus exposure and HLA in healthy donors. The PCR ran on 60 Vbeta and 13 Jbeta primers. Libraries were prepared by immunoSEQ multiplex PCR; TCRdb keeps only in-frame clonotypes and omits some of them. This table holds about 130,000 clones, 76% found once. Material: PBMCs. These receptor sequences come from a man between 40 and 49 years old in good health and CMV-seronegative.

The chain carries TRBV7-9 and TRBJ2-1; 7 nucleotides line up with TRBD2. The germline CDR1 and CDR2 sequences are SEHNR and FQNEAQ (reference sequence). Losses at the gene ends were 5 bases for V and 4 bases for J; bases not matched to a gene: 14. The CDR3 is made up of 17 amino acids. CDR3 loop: CASSPGSTGLLYNEQFF. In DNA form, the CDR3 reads TGTGCCAGCAGCCCCGGATCCACGGGACTACTTTACAATGAGCAGTTCTTC.

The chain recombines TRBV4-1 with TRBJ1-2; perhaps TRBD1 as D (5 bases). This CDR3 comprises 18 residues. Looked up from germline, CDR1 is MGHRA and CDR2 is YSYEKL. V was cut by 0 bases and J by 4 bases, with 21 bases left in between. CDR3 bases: TGCGCCAGCAGCCAAGATCTGACAGTGGCCCGCTCTAGCTATGGCTACACCTTC. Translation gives CASSQDLTVARSSYGYTF.

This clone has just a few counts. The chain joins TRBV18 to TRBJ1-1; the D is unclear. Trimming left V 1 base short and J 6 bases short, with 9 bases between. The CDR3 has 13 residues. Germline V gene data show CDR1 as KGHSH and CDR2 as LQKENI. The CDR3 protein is CASSPRPFPEAFF. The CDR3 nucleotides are TGTGCCAGCTCACCACGTCCGTTTCCTGAAGCTTTCTTT.

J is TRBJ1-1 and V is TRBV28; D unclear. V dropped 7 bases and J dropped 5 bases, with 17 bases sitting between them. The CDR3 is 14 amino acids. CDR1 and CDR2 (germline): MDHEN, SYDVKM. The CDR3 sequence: CASIVHGIGTEAFF. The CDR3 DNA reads TGTGCCAGCATCGTCCACGGGATAGGGACTGAAGCTTTCTTT.

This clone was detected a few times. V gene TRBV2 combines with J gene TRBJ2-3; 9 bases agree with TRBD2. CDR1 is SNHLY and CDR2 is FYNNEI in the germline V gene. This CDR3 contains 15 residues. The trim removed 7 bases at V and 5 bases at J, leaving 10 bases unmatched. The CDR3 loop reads CASMTTSGTLDTQYF. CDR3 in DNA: TGTGCCAGCATGACGACTAGCGGAACCCTAGATACGCAGTATTTT.

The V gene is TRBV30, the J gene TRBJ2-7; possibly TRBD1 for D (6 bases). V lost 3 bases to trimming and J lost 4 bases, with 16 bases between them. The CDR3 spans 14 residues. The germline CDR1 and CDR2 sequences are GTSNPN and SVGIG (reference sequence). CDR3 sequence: CAWSPGHRFYEQYF. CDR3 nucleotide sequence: TGTGCCTGGAGCCCGGGACACCGCTTTTACGAGCAGTACTTC.

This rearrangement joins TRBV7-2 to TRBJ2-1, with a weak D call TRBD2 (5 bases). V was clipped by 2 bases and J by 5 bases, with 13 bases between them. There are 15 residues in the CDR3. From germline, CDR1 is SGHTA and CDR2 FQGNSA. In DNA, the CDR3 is TGTGCCAGCAGCTTAAGCTCGGGATGGGACAATGAGCAGTTCTTC. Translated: CASSLSSGWDNEQFF.

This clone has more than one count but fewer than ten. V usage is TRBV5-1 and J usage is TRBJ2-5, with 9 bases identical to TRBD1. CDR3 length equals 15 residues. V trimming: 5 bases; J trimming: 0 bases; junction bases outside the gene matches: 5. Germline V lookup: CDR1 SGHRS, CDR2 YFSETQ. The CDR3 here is CASRGQGQYQETQYF. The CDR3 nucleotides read TGCGCCAGCAGAGGACAGGGGCAGTACCAAGAGACCCAGTACTTC.

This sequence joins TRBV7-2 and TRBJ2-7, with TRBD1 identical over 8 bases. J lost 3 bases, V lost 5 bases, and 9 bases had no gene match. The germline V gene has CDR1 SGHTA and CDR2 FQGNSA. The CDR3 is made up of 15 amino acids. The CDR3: CASSPRARGLYEQYF. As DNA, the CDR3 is TGTGCCAGCAGCCCGCGGGCCAGGGGGCTCTACGAGCAGTACTTC.

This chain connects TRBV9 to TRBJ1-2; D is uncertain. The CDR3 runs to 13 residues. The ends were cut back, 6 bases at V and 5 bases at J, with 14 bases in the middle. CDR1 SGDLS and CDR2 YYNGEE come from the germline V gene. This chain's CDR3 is CASTLPGRYGYTF. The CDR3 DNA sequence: TGTGCCAGCACCCTTCCCGGGAGGTATGGCTACACCTTC.

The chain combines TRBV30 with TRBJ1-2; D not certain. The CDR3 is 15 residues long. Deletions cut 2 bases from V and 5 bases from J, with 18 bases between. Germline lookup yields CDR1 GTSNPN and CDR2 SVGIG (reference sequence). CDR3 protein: CAWSSIPAGVYGYTF. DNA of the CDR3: TGTGCCTGGAGTAGTATACCCGCCGGGGTATATGGCTACACCTTC.

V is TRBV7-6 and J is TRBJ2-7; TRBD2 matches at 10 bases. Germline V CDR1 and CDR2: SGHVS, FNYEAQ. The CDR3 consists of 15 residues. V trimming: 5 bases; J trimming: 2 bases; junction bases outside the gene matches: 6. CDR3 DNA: TGTGCCAGCAGCCCCCGCCTAGCGGGAGCCTACGAGCAGTACTTC. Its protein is CASSPRLAGAYEQYF.

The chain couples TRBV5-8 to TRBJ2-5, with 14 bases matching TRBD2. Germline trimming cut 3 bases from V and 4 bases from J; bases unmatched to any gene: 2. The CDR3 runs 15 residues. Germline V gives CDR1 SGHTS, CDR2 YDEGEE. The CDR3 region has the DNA TGTGCCAGCAGCTACGGGACTAGCGGGGGAGAGACCCAGTACTTC. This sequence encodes CASSYGTSGGETQYF.

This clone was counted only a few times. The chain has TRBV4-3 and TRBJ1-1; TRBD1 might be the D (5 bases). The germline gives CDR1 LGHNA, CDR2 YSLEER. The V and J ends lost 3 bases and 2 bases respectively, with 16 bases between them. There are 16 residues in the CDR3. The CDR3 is CASSQEGGAGNTEAFF. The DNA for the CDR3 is TGCGCCAGCAGCCAGGAGGGAGGGGCAGGAAACACTGAAGCTTTCTTT.

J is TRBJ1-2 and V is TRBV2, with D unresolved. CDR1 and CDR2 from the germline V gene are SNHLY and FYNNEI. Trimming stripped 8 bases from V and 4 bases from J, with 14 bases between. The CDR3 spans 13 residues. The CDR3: CASRTGLFYGYTF. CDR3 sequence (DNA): TGTGCCAGCCGAACCGGACTCTTCTATGGCTACACCTTC.

The CDR3 sequence: CASSSGRRQEAFF. Written as DNA, the CDR3 is TGTGCCAGCAGCAGCGGGCGGAGGCAGGAAGCTTTCTTT. The genes are TRBV21-1 and TRBJ1-1. TRBV21-1 is recorded as a pseudogene. The CDR3 is 13 amino acids.

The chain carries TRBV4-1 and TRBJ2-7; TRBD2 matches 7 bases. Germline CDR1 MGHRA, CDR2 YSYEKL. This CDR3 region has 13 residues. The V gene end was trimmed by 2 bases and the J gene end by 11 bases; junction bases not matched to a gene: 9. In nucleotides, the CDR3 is TGCGCCAGCAGCCAATCAGGTTTGGGGGGGGAGTACTTC. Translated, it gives CASSQSGLGGEYF.

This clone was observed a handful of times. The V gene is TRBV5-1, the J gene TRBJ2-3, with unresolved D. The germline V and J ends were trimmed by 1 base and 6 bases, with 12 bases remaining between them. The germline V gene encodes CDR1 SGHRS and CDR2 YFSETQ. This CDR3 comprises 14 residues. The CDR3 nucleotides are TGCGCCAGCAGCTTGTCTACCCAATGGGATACGCAGTATTTT. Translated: CASSLSTQWDTQYF.

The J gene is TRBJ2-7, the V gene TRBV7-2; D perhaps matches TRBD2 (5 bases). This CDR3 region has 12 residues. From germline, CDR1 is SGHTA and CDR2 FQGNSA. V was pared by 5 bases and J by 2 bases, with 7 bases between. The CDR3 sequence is CASSEGTYEQYF. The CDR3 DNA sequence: TGTGCCAGCAGCGAGGGAACCTACGAGCAGTACTTC.

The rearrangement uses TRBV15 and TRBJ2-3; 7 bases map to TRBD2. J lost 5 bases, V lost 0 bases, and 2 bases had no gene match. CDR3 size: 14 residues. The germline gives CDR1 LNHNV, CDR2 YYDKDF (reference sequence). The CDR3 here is CATSRDPGGDTQYF. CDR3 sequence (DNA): TGTGCCACCAGCAGAGATCCGGGGGGAGATACGCAGTATTTT.

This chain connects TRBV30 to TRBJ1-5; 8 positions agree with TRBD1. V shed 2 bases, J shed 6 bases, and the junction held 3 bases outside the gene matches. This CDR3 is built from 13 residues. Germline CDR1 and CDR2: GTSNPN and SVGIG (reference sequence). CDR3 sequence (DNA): TGTGCCTGGAGTTCAGGGGGCGGTCAGCCCCAGCATTTT. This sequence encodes CAWSSGGGQPQHF.

The CDR3 nucleotides are TGTGCCAGCAGTGACATCCTAGCGGGAATTCAAGAGACCCAGTACTTC. This codes for CASSDILAGIQETQYF. The chain carries TRBV6-4 and TRBJ2-5; TRBD2 agrees at 9 bases. Per the germline V gene, CDR1 is MRHNA and CDR2 is SNTAGT. The ends lost 2 bases at V and 2 bases at J; junction bases unmatched: 6. The CDR3 has 16 residues.

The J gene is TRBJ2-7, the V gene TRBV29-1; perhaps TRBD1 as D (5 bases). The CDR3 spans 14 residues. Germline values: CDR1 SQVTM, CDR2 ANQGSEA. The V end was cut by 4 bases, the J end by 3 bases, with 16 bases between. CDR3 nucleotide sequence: TGCAGCGTTGGTGACAGTGAGAGAGTCTACGAGCAGTACTTC. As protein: CSVGDSERVYEQYF.

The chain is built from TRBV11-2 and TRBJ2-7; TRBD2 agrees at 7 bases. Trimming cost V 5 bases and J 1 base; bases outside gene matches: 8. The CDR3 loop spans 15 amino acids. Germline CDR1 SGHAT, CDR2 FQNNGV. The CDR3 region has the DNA TGTGCCAGCAGCCGCAAGCGGGAAACATCCTACGAGCAGTACTTC. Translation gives CASSRKRETSYEQYF.

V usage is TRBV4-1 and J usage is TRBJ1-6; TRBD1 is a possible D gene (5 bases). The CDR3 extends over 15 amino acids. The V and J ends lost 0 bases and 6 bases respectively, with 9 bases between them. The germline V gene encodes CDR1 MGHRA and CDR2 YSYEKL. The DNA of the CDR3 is TGCGCCAGCAGCCAAGAACCGACAGCTAATTCACCCCTCCACTTT. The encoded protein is CASSQEPTANSPLHF.

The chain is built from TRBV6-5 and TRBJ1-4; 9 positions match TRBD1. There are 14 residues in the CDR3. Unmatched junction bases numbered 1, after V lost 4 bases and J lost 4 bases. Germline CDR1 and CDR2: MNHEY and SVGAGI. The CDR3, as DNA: TGTGCCAGCAGTTCGGGACAGGGTAATGAAAAACTGTTTTTT. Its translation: CASSSGQGNEKLFF.

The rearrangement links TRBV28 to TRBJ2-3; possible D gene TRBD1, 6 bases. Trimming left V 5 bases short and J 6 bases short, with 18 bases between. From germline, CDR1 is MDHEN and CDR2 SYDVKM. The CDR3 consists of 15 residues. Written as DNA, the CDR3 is TGTGCCAGCAGTCCAACCGGACAGTGGATTGATACGCAGTATTTT. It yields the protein CASSPTGQWIDTQYF.